This T cell receptor beta chain emerged from a study of Ad26.COV2.S vaccination and SARS-CoV-2 variants. About the study: The study gave Ad26.COV2.S intramuscularly, once or twice 56 days apart.

Germline V gives CDR1 SGHTA, CDR2 FQGNSA. Trimming removed 7 bases from V and 4 bases from J, with 8 bases in between. The CDR3 is 12 residues long. Sequencing was performed with immunoSEQ multiplex PCR; in TCRdb, only in-frame clones are kept and a portion is missing. This table holds approximately 340,000 clones, roughly 84% found once. Treatment given: some 20 received Ad26.COV2.S at low or high dose, single or two shots; a few received placebo; per-sample allocation not given. The study sampled participants on day 63 after the first vaccine or placebo injection. The chain uses TRBV7-2 and TRBJ1-5; D remains ambiguous. The TCR was taken from a person aged 18-65 years who received the Ad26.COV2.S COVID-19 vaccine or a placebo. The sequencing here drew on peripheral blood, taken in a trial of Ad26.COV2.S vaccine versus placebo. The DNA of the CDR3 is TGTGCCAGCAAATGGGGTAATCAGCCCCAGCATTTT. It encodes CASKWGNQPQHF.